This entry features one T cell receptor beta chain sequence. What it binds is not known. Per the study methods: The distant-metastasis classifier for papillary thyroid cancer was built from CDR3 differences across clinicopathological groups. Using MiXCR, TCRdb re-called clones from the PCR reads. The V and J calls shown here were made by TCRdb, not taken from the authors' results. The table includes under 20,000 clones, less than 40% detected once. The V segment lost 2 bases and the J segment 6 bases; nucleotides outside the gene matches: 16. Germline V gives CDR1 MNHEY, CDR2 SVGEGT. This CDR3 comprises 18 residues. The data originate from a study of metastatic and nonmetastatic thyroid tumors. As for the study in general: Comparative analysis of repertoires was undertaken across blood and tumor or nodule tissue obtained from malignant and benign thyroid patients.

Broader study findings: It was reportedly found that TCR beta diversity was significantly higher in malignant thyroid tumors than in benign nodules, a difference seen in both blood and tumor samples.

No treatment of any kind had been given to any patient before thyroid surgery. The chain uses TRBV6-2 or TRBV6-3 and TRBJ2-1, with 7 positions matching TRBD1. Sequencing was performed on tumor tissue. This clonotype originated in a female donor with papillary thyroid cancer or a benign thyroid nodule (not recorded which). Some clones in this sample may be carry-over from other donors' samples. Written as DNA, the CDR3 is TGTGCCAGCAGTTACGAGGGGGCAATACGACAACCTGGCAATGAGCAGTTCTTC. This translates into CASSYEGAIRQPGNEQFF.